This TCR beta chain was found in a study of regulatory and conventional T cells in RAG deficiency. The sorted conventional CD4+ T cells were CD25-low and CD127-high, with genomic DNA sequenced. The method was immunoSEQ multiplex PCR; TCRdb's version includes in-frame clones alone and lacks a portion of them. The sample gives 30,000 to 40,000 clones, around 76% of which show up once; around 3.6% is in the top ten. The germline V gene has CDR1 SGHTA and CDR2 FQGNSA. This CDR3 contains 15 residues. V was pared by 1 base and J by 10 bases, with 14 bases between. The same specimen was also included in a second study, on regulatory T cells. That report adds: The PCR used 52 TRBV and 13 TRBJ primers.

Sequencing was performed on CD4+ effector T cells sorted from blood. V is TRBV7-2 and J is TRBJ1-6; D is uncertain. This clonotype was obtained from a human donor in good health. CDR3 region: CASSLVEGLRSPLHF. The CDR3 coding sequence is TGTGCCAGCAGCTTAGTAGAGGGTCTACGGTCACCCCTCCACTTT.